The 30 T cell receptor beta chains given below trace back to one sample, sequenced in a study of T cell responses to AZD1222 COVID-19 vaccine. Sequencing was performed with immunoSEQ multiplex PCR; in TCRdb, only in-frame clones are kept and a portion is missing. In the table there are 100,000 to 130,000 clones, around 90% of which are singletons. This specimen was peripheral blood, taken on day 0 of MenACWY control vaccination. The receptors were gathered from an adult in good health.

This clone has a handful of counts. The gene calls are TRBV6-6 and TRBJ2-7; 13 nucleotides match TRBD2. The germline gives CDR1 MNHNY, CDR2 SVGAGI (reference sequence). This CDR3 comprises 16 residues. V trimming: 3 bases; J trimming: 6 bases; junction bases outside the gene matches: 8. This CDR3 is CASSYGTSGGAAEQYF. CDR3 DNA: TGTGCCAGCAGTTATGGTACTAGCGGGGGGGCTGCCGAGCAGTACTTC.

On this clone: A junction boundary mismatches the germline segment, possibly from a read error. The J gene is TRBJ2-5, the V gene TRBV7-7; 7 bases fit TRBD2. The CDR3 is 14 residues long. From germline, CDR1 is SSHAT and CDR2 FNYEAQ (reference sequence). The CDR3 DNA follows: TGTGCTAGCAGCTTAAGCGGGGTCCAAGAGACCCAGTACTTC. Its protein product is CASSLSGVQETQYF.

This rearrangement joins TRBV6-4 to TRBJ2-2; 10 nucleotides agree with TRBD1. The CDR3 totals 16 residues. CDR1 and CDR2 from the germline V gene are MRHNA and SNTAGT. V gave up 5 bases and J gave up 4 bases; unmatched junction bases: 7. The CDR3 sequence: CASSSGTGVSTGELFF. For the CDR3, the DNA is TGTGCCAGCAGTTCCGGGACAGGGGTTTCCACCGGGGAGCTGTTTTTT.

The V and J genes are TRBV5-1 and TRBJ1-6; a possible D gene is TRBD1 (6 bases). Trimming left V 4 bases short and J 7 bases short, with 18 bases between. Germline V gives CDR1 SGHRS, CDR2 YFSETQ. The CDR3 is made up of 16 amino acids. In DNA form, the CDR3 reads TGCGCCAGCAGCCCGCCGACAGGTTCGAGGAATTCACCCCTCCACTTT. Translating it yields CASSPPTGSRNSPLHF. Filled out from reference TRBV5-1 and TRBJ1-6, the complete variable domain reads KAGVTQTPRYLIKTRGQQVTLSCSPISGHRSVSWYQQTPGQGLQFLFEYFSETQRNKGNFPGRFSGRQFSNSRSEMNVSTLELGDSALYLCASSPPTGSRNSPLHFGNGTRLTVT.

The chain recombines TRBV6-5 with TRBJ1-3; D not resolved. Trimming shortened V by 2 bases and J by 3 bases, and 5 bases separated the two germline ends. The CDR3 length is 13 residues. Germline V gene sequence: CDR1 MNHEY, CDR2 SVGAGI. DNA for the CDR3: TGTGCCAGCAGTTACAACAGTGGAAACACCATATATTTT. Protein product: CASSYNSGNTIYF.

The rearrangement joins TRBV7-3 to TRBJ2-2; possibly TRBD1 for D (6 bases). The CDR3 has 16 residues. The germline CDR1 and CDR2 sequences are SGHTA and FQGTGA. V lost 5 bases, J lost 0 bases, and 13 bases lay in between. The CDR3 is CASSPQGGTNTGELFF. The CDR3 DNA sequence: TGTGCCAGCAGCCCCCAAGGGGGAACGAACACCGGGGAGCTGTTTTTT.

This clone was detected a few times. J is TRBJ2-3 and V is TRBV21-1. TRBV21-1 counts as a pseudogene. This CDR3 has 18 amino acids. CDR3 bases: TGTGCCAGCAGCAAACAAGGGTGTATTAGCTATGGCACAGATACGCAGTATTTT. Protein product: CASSKQGCISYGTDTQYF.

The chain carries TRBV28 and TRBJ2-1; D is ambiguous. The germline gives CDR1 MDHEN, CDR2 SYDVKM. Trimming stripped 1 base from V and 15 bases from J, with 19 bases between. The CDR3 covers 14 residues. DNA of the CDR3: TGTGCCAGCAGTTTATCCTCGCTTGACACTGGTTGGTTCTTC. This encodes CASSLSSLDTGWFF.

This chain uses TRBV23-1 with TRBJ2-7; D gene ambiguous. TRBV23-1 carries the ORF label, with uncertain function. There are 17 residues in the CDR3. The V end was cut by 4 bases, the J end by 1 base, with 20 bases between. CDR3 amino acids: CASSLMGPRQTSYEQYF. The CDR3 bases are TGCGCCAGCAGTCTAATGGGCCCCAGGCAGACTTCCTACGAGCAGTACTTC.

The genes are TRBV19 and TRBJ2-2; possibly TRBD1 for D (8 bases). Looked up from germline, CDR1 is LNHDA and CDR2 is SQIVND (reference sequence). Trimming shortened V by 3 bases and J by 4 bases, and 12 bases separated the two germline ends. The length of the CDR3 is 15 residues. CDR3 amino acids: CASSINRGGTGELFF. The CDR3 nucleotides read TGTGCCAGTAGTATTAACAGGGGGGGCACCGGGGAGCTGTTTTTT.

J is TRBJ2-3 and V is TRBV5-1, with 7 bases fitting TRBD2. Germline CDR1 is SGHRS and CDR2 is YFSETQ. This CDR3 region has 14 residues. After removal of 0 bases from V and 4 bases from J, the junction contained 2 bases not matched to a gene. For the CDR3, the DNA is TGCGCCAGCAGCTTGGCTCTAGCGGCAGATACGCAGTATTTT. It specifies CASSLALAADTQYF.

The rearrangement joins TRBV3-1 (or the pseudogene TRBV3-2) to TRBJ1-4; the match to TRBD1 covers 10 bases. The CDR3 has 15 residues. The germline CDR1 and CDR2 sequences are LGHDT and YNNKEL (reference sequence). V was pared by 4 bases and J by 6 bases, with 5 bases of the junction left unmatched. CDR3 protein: CASSRATGGDEKLFF. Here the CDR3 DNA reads TGTGCCAGCAGCCGAGCGACAGGGGGCGATGAAAAACTGTTTTTT.

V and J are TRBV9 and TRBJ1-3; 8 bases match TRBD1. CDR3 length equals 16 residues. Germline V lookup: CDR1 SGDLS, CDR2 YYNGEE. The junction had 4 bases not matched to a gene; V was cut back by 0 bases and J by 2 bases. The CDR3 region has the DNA TGTGCCAGCAGCGTAGAAGACAGGGGAGCTGGAAACACCATATATTTT. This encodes CASSVEDRGAGNTIYF.

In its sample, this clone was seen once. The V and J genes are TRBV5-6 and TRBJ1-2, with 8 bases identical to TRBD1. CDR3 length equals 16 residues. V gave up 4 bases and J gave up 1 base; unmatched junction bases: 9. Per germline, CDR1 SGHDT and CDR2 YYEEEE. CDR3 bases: TGTGCCAGCAGCGCACCGGGACAGGCTTATAACTATGGCTACACCTTC. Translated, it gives CASSAPGQAYNYGYTF.

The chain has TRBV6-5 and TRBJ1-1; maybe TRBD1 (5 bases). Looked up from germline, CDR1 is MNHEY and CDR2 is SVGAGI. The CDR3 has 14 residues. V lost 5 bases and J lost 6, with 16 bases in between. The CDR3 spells CASSLWGLGPEAFF. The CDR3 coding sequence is TGTGCCAGCAGTCTGTGGGGCCTCGGCCCTGAAGCTTTCTTT.

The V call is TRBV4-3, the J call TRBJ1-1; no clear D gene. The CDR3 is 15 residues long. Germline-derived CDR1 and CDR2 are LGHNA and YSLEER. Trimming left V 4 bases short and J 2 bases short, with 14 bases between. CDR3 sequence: CASSPFSRANTEAFF. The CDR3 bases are TGCGCCAGCAGCCCCTTCTCCCGGGCCAACACTGAAGCTTTCTTT.

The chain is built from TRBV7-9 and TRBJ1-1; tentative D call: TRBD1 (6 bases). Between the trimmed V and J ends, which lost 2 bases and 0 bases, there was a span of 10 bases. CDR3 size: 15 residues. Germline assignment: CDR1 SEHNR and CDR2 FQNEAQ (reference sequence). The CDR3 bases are TGTGCCAGCAGCTTACTAGGGACATTGAACACTGAAGCTTTCTTT. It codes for CASSLLGTLNTEAFF.

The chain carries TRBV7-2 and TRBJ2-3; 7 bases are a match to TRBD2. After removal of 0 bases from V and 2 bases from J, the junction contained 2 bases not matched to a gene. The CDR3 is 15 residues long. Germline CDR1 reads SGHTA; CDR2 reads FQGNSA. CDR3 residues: CASSLAGGFTDTQYF. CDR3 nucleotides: TGTGCCAGCAGCTTAGCGGGGGGGTTCACAGATACGCAGTATTTT.

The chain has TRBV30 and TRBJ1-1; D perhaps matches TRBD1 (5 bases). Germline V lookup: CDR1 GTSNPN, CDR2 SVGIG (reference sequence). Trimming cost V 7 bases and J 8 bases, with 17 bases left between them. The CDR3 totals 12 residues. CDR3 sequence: CASLMGVGEAFF. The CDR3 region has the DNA TGTGCCTCCCTAATGGGGGTAGGGGAAGCTTTCTTT. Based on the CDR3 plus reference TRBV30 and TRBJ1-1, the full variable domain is SQTIHQWPATLVQPVGSPLSLECTVEGTSNPNLYWYRQAAGRGLQLLFYSVGIGQISSEVPQNLSASRPQDRQFILSSKKLLLSDSGFYLCASLMGVGEAFFGQGTRLTVV.

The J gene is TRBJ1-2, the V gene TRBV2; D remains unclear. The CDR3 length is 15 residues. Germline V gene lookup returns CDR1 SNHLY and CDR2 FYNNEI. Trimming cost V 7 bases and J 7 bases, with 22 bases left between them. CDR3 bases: TGTGCCAGCATCTGGACGGATCGACTTAGGAGTGGCTACACCTTC. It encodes CASIWTDRLRSGYTF.

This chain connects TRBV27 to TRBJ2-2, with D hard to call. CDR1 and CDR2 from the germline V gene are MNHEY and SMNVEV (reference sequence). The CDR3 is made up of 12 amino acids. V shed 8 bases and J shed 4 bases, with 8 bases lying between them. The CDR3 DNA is TGTGCCAGCGGAATACCCACCGGGGAGCTGTTTTTT. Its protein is CASGIPTGELFF.

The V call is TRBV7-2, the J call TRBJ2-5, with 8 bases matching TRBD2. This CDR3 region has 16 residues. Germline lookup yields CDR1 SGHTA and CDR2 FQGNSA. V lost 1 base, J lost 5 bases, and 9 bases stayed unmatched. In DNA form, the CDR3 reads TGTGCCAGCAGCTTAGTGGGCGGGGGGCCAGTGGAGACCCAGTACTTC. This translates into CASSLVGGGPVETQYF.

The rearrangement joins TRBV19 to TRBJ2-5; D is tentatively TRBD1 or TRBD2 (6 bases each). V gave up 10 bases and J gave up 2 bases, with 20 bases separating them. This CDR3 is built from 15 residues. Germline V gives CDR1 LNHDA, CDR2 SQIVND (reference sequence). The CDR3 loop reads CATERSRGTQETQYF. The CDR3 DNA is TGTGCCACCGAAAGAAGCCGGGGGACACAAGAGACCCAGTACTTC.

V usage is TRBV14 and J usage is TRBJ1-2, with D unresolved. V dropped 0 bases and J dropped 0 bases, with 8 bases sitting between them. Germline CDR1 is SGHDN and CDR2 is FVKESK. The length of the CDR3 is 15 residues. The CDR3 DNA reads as TGTGCCAGCAGCCAAGACCCCAGAGCTAACTATGGCTACACCTTC. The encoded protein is CASSQDPRANYGYTF. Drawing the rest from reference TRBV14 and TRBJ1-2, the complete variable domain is EAGVTQFPSHSVIEKGQTVTLRCDPISGHDNLYWYRRVMGKEIKFLLHFVKESKQDESGMPNNRFLAERTGGTYSTLKVQPAELEDSGVYFCASSQDPRANYGYTFGSGTRLTVV.

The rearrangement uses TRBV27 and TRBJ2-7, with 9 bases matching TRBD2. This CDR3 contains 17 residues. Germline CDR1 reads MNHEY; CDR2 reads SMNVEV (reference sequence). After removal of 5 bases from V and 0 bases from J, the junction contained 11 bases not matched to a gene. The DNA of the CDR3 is TGTGCCAGCAGTAGAATGAGCGGGGGGCGAAGCTCCTACGAGCAGTACTTC. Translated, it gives CASSRMSGGRSSYEQYF.

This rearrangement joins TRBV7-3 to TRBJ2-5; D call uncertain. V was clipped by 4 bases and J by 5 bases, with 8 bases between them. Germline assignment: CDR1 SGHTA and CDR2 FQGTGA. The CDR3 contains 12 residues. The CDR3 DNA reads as TGTGCCAGCAGCTCTCGTATTGAGACCCAGTACTTC. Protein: CASSSRIETQYF.

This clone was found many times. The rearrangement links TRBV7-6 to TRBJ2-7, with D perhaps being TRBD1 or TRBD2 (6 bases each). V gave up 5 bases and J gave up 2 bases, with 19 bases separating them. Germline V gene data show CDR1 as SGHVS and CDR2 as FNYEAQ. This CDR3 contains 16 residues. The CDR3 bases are TGTGCCAGCAGCCCTTTCTCGGGGGCTCTTACCTACGAGCAGTACTTC. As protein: CASSPFSGALTYEQYF.

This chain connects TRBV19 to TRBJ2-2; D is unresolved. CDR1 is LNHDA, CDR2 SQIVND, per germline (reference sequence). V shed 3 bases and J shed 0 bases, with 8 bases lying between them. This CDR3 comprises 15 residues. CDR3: CASSMTPANTGELFF. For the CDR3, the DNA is TGTGCCAGTAGTATGACACCGGCGAACACCGGGGAGCTGTTTTTT. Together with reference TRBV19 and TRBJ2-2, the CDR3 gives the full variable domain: DGGITQSPKYLFRKEGQNVTLSCEQNLNHDAMYWYRQDPGQGLRLIYYSQIVNDFQKGDIAEGYSVSREKKESFPLTVTSAQKNPTAFYLCASSMTPANTGELFFGEGSRLTVL.

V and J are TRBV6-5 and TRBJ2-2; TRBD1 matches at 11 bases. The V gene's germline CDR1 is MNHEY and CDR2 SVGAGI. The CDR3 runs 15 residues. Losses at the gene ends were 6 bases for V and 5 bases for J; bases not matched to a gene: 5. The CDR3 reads CASSWTGGVTGELFF. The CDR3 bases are TGTGCCAGCAGCTGGACAGGGGGCGTTACCGGGGAGCTGTTTTTT.

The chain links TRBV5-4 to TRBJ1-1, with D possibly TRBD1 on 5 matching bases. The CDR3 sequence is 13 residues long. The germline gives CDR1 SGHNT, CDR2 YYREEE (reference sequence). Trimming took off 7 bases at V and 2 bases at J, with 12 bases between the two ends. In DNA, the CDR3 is TGTGCCAGCCCATCGACAGATAACACTGAAGCTTTCTTT. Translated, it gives CASPSTDNTEAFF. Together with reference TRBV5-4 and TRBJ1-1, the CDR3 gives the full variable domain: ETGVTQSPTHLIKTRGQQVTLRCSSQSGHNTVSWYQQALGQGPQFIFQYYREEENGRGNFPPRFSGLQFPNYSSELNVNALELDDSALYLCASPSTDNTEAFFGQGTRLTVV.